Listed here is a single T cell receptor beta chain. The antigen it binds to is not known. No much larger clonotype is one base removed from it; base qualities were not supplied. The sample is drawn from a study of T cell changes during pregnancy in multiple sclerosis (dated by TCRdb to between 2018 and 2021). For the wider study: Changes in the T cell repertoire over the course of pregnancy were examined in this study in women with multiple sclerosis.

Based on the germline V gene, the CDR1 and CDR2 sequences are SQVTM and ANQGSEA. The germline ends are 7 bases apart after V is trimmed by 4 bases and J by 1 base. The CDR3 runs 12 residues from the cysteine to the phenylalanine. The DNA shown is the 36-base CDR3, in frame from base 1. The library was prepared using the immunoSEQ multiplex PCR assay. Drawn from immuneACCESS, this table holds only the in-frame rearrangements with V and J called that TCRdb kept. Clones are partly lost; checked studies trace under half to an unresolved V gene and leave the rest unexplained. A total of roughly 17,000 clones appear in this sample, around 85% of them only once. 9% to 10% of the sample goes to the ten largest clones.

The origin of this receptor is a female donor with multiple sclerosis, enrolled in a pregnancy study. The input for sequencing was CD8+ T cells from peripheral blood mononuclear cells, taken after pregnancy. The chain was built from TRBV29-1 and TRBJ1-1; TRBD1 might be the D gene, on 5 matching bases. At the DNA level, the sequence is TGCAGCGTTGGACAGCAGAACACTGAAGCTTTCTTT. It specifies CSVGQQNTEAFF.